This TCR beta chain was found in a study of shared clonotypes between healthy human individuals. Study background: Ranging from 18 to 49 in age, donors were a couple of women and three men. CD4 naive cells filled three plates per donor, CD4 memory three, CD8 naive two and CD8 memory one.

Deep-level running was used for the assay. TCRdb's copy holds only in-frame clones and misses some; the assay was immunoSEQ multiplex PCR. The table includes around 2,100,000 clones, 85% to 95% detected once. Overall study results and limits: Owing to a small donor count, the genetic and exposure-history diversity represented was limited.

A note on this clone: Its antigen is undetermined.

CD45RO-negative CD8 cells positively selected for CCR7 made up the naive population, which excluded terminally differentiated effector memory CD45RA+ cells. The germline V gene encodes CDR1 SGDLS and CDR2 YYNGEE. V dropped 3 bases and J dropped 5; count of bases not matched to a gene: 7. The CDR3 is 14 residues long. This chain uses TRBV9 with TRBJ2-7, with 8 positions matching TRBD1. The sequence was collected from a man younger than 35 in good health. Sequenced material: naive CD8+ T cells sorted from blood. In nucleotides, the CDR3 is TGTGCCAGCAGCGCCGGACAGGGTTTGAACGAGCAGTACTTC. Protein sequence: CASSAGQGLNEQYF.